This TCR beta chain derives from a study of blood T cell repertoires in COVID-19. Background on the study: The United States, Italy and Spain supplied acute and convalescent COVID-19 samples.

This clone was counted between two and nine times. Repertoires were generated with immunoSEQ multiplex PCR, while TCRdb's copy carries only in-frame clones and drops some. The sample lists more than 250,000 clones; around 87% were seen once. With 0 bases clipped from V and 4 bases from J, the junction kept 5 bases outside the gene matches. Germline CDR1 is GTSNPN and CDR2 is SVGIG (reference sequence). This CDR3 has 15 residues. Input material: peripheral blood. The sequence derives from a young woman who had recovered from COVID-19. V gene TRBV30 combines with J gene TRBJ2-5; 10 bases line up with TRBD2. This CDR3 reads CAWSVATSGLETQYF. CDR3 in DNA: TGTGCCTGGAGTGTAGCGACTAGCGGGTTAGAGACCCAGTACTTC.